This record looks at one T cell receptor (beta chain) sequence and its context. Its target is not known. V lost 4 bases, J lost 2 bases, and 7 bases lay in between. This CDR3 has 13 amino acids. Germline loops: CDR1 SGHNT, CDR2 YENEEA. This record belongs to a study of stem cell transplantation in POMP-related autoinflammatory disease. Study-level information: Impaired MHC class I-dependent CD8+ differentiation was hypothesized from defective thymoproteasomes. Pre-transplant patients had naive-skewed CD4+ T cells and few CD8+ T cells. Study outcomes and limitations: Fewer unique TRB V-J gene pairings were identified in patients with PRAID. In patients with PRAID, every analyzed T-cell subset tended to show lower diversity and higher clonality.

Assay: immunoSEQ multiplex PCR; the TCRdb copy retains only in-frame clones and omits some. The sample includes more than 25,000 clones, around 90% of them seen just once. The TCR sequence derives from a human donor with POMP-related autoinflammation and immune dysregulation (PRAID). The specimen comprised CD4+ T cells from PBMCs, sampled before stem cell transplantation. The J gene is TRBJ2-3, the V gene TRBV11-3; no clear D. CDR3 sequence reads: CASSSTLTDTQYF. CDR3 DNA: TGTGCCAGCAGCTCGACCCTCACAGATACGCAGTATTTT. The full variable domain, rest sourced from reference TRBV11-3 and TRBJ2-3, is EAGVVQSPRYKIIEKKQPVAFWCNPISGHNTLYWYLQNLGQGPELLIRYENEEAVDDSQLPKDRFSAERLKGVDSTLKIQPAELGDSAVYLCASSSTLTDTQYFGPGTRLTVL.